This is a list of T cell receptor beta chains from one sample in a study of blood T cell repertoires in COVID-19. The table came from immunoSEQ multiplex PCR; TCRdb's copy has only in-frame clones and leaves some out. The sample has tens of thousands of clones; approximately 92% are singletons. The sequenced sample consisted of peripheral blood. All receptors derive from a woman over 75 with acute or convalescent COVID-19. The CDR3 runs from the conserved cysteine through the conserved F or W.

v_call cdr3_aa
TRBV5-6 CASSGTGWEDTQYF
TRBV11-1 CASSVGPTYEQYF
TRBV5-4 CASSLDGGQKNIQYF
TRBV7-9 CASSFQGGGNQPQHF
TRBV19 CASSTPGQAYEQYF
TRBV7-2 CASSLRREGEQYF
TRBV18 CASSPPGHKNIQYF
TRBV2 CASLRREGGEQYF
TRBV19 CASSIRDNNQPQHF
TRBV5-6 CASSFSGGVYNEQFF
TRBV18 CASSPRRSTEAFF
TRBV10-3 CATMSGVDYGYTF
TRBV7-9 CASSWEGGSAEAFF
TRBV29-1 CSVAGGGRGADTQYF
TRBV7-2 CASSLGGGNYEQYF
TRBV10-3 CAISESTEEETQYF
TRBV27 CASSLEGSGGYTF
TRBV19 CASTKSQDSGEKLFF
TRBV5-4 CASSSVGLAQETQYF
TRBV7-9 CASSQRTVNTEAFF
TRBV19 CASTVASGGARVLYEQFF
TRBV7-6 CASSLGLAGGPETQYF
TRBV4-1 CASSWAGGGTDTQYF
TRBV4-1 CASSQGGQSNQPQHF